Described below is a single TCR beta chain sequence and its context. Its antigen is unidentified. The CDR3 is 16 amino acids. Trimming stripped 0 bases from V and 1 base from J, with 12 bases between. Germline V gene lookup returns CDR1 LNHNV and CDR2 YYDKDF (reference sequence). This entry belongs to a study of identical twins. Broader study findings: Zero-insertion results could be subject to partial confounding by invariant MAIT and iNKT cells.

TCRdb independently ran MiXCR on the 5' RACE reads; one entry per CDR3 protein. Of some 1,700,000 distinct CDR3 sequences listed, less than 35% are singletons. Sequencing was done on a sample of cord blood. The sequence was collected from a newborn girl in good health. The chain recombines TRBV15 with TRBJ1-1, with a weak D call TRBD1 (5 bases). CDR3 protein: CATSRESWGWNTEAFF. CDR3 DNA: TGTGCCACCAGCAGAGAGAGTTGGGGGTGGAACACTGAAGCTTTCTTT.